The sequence of this TCR beta chain was determined in a study of blood T cells in healthy people across ages. About this clonotype itself: Its target is unknown.

General study findings and limits: Both higher diversity and more naive CD4+ cells marked long-lived donors when set against aged donors.

From germline, CDR1 is LGHNA and CDR2 YNFKEQ. This CDR3 is 18 amino acids long. The V end lost 1 base, the J end lost 8 bases, and 24 bases lay between the germline ends. The use of a sample-barcoded 5' primer and a J-beta primer mix characterized a second PCR of roughly 6 to 11 cycles. Template switching added a 12-random-nucleotide identifier to every cDNA molecule. TCRdb reprocessed the 5' RACE reads with MiXCR, giving one entry per CDR3 protein. The sample holds 790,000 or so distinct CDR3 sequences, approximately 53% seen once. The receptor's source is a man between 35 and 55 years old in good health. Sequenced material: blood. The chain has TRBV4-2 and TRBJ2-1, with D perhaps matching TRBD2 (5 bases). CDR3 residues: CASSQVQVGIMTIDEQFF. The CDR3 DNA reads TGTGCCAGCAGCCAAGTCCAAGTTGGGATTATGACTATCGATGAGCAGTTCTTC.